The T cell receptor beta chain described here comes from a study of shared clonotypes between healthy human individuals. CD45RO-negative, CCR7-positively selected cells formed the naive CD8 fraction, excluding terminally differentiated effector memory CD45RA+ cells. All the donors were Caucasian adults who lived in Nashville, Tennessee. Trimming took 3 bases from V and 0 from J; bases not matched to a gene: 1. The CDR3 has 15 residues. Germline-derived CDR1 and CDR2 are SEHNR and FQNEAQ (reference sequence). Profiling relied on immunoSEQ multiplex PCR, and the TCRdb table lists in-frame clones only, not all of them. The sample holds roughly 2.1 million clones, about 92% seen once. There are a few counts of this clone.

The material sequenced was naive CD8+ T cells from PBMCs. The chain employs TRBV7-9 and TRBJ1-5, with TRBD1 matching 8 bases. The source of this sequence is a man between 18 and 29 years old in good health. Some clones in this sample may be carry-over from other donors' samples. CDR3 loop: CASSLTGVSNQPQHF. In DNA form, the CDR3 reads TGTGCCAGCAGCTTGACAGGGGTTAGCAATCAGCCCCAGCATTTT. The full variable domain, in which reference TRBV7-9 and TRBJ1-5 provide the parts outside the CDR3, is DTGVSQNPRHKITKRGQNVTFRCDPISEHNRLYWYRQTLGQGPEFLTYFQNEAQLEKSRLLSDRFSAERPKGSFSTLEIQRTEQGDSAMYLCASSLTGVSNQPQHFGDGTRLSIL.